The entry below gives a single T cell receptor (beta chain) sequence along with its context. The target antigen is unknown. After removal of 3 bases from V and 6 bases from J, the junction contained 7 bases not matched to a gene. Germline V lookup: CDR1 MNHEY, CDR2 SMNVEV (reference sequence). The CDR3 has 14 amino acids. These data come from a study of CD8+ T cells in alopecia areata. About the research overall: Patients in the treated group were given tofacitinib by mouth, 5 to 10 mg twice a day. Notes on the study in general: In lesional scalp, particularly from alopecia totalis/universalis, clonality was higher than in normal scalp. Under tofacitinib, fewer expanded CD8+ clones appeared among the top 100 scalp clones.

Extracted from the samples, RNA was reverse transcribed into cDNA to serve as the sequencing template. Sequencing was performed with immunoSEQ multiplex PCR; in TCRdb, only in-frame clones are kept and a portion is missing. This sample has over 250,000 clones; 60% occur once, and the top ten carry roughly 0.93%. This sample's treatment: oral pan-JAK inhibitor, 5-10 mg twice daily. The chain has TRBV27 and TRBJ2-7; 8 positions agree with TRBD1. The TCR originated in a human donor with alopecia areata. Material: CD4+ T cells sorted from blood, obtained around week 54, from a patient treated with tofacitinib. CDR3 loop: CASSLLGQGTEQYF. CDR3 nucleotide sequence: TGTGCCAGCAGTTTGCTTGGACAGGGAACCGAGCAGTACTTC.